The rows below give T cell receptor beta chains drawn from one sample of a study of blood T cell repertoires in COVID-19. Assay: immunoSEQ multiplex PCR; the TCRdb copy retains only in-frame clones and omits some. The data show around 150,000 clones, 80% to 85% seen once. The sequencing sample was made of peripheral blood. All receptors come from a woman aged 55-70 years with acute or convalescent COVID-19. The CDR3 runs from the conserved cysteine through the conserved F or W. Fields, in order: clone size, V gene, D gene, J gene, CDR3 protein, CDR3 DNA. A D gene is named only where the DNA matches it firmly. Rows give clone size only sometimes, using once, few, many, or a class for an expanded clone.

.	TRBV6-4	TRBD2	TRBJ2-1	CASRAGGGTNEQFF	TGTGCCAGCAGAGCGGGAGGGGGAACCAATGAGCAGTTCTTC
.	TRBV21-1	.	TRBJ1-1	CASSKVPKHRRPTEAFF	TGTGCCAGCAGCAAAGTCCCCAAACACCGCCGCCCGACTGAAGCTTTCTTT
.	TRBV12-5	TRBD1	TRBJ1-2	CASGLPDRGGRANYGYTF	TGTGCTAGTGGTTTGCCTGACAGGGGGGGTCGGGCTAACTATGGCTACACCTTC
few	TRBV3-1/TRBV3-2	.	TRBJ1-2	CASSYDSYGYTF	TGTGCCAGCAGCTATGACAGCTATGGCTACACCTTC
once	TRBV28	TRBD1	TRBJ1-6	CASSLQGQGYNSPLHF	TGTGCCAGCAGTTTACAGGGACAGGGTTATAATTCACCCCTCCACTTT
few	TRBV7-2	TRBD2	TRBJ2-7	CASSFGSGRSYEQYF	TGTGCCAGCAGCTTTGGGAGCGGGAGGTCTTACGAGCAGTACTTC
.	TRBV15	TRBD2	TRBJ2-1	CATSRDGVTLAGGNEQFF	TGTGCCACCAGCAGAGATGGAGTAACTCTAGCGGGAGGCAATGAGCAGTTCTTC
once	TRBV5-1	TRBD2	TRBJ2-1	CASSFGLARGGEQFF	TGCGCCAGCAGCTTTGGACTAGCGCGGGGGGGTGAGCAGTTCTTC
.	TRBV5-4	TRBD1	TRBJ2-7	CASSLSQGALGEQYF	TGTGCCAGCAGCTTGTCGCAGGGGGCATTGGGAGAGCAGTACTTC
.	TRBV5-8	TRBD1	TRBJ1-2	CASSARQGYYGYTF	TGTGCCAGCAGCGCAAGACAGGGTTACTATGGCTACACCTTC
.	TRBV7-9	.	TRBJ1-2	CASSPHANTGYTF	TGTGCCAGCAGCCCGCATGCAAACACTGGCTACACCTTC
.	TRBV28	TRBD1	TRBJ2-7	CASSQGVPKVYEQYF	TGTGCCAGCAGTCAGGGGGTCCCGAAGGTCTACGAGCAGTACTTC
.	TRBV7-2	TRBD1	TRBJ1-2	CASSPGQGISGYTF	TGTGCCAGCAGCCCGGGACAGGGAATCAGTGGCTACACCTTC
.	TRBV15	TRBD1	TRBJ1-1	CATSPTQGAVTEAFF	TGTGCCACCAGCCCTACACAGGGGGCGGTCACTGAAGCTTTCTTT
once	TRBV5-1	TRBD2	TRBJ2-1	CASSLVLAGDEQFF	TGCGCCAGCAGCTTGGTCCTAGCGGGAGATGAGCAGTTCTTC
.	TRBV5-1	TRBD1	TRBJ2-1	CASSLEGQGAYNEQFF	TGCGCCAGCAGCTTGGAGGGTCAGGGGGCCTACAATGAGCAGTTCTTC
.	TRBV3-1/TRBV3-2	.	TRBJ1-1	CASSQEANTEAFF	TGTGCCAGCAGCCAAGAAGCGAACACTGAAGCTTTCTTT
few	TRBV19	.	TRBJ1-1	CASSIGTASNTEAFF	TGTGCCAGTAGTATAGGTACAGCTTCGAACACTGAAGCTTTCTTT